Listed below are T cell receptor beta chains from one sample, sequenced in a study of CD8+CD57+ T cells in acquired aplastic anemia. TCRdb re-called the reads through MiXCR, storing one row per CDR3 protein. In the table there are around 150,000 distinct CDR3 sequences, around half of which are singletons. Sequencing input: sorted CD4+, CD8+, or CD8+CD57+ T cells (not recorded which) from PBMCs. Every receptor here comes from a human donor with aplastic anemia. The CDR3 runs from the conserved cysteine through the conserved F or W. A D gene is named only where the DNA matches it firmly. Clone size is given for some rows only: seen once, a few or many times, or a class if the clone is expanded.

V gene: TRBV20-1
J gene: TRBJ1-1
D gene: .
clone size: many
CDR3 protein: CSARESGPPTEAFF
CDR3 DNA: TGCAGTGCTAGAGAGTCTGGTCCCCCCACTGAAGCTTTCTTT

V gene: TRBV5-1
J gene: TRBJ1-5
D gene: TRBD1
clone size: .
CDR3 protein: CASSLEGAGPQHF
CDR3 DNA: TGCGCCAGCAGCTTGGAGGGGGCTGGGCCCCAGCATTTT

V gene: TRBV9
J gene: TRBJ1-1
D gene: .
clone size: .
CDR3 protein: CASSAAGGTEAFF
CDR3 DNA: TGTGCCAGCAGCGCCGCGGGAGGCACTGAAGCTTTCTTT

V gene: TRBV30
J gene: TRBJ1-1
D gene: TRBD1
clone size: few
CDR3 protein: CAWSFRGTTEAFF
CDR3 DNA: TGTGCCTGGAGCTTCAGGGGGACCACTGAAGCTTTCTTT

V gene: TRBV14
J gene: TRBJ2-3
D gene: .
clone size: many
CDR3 protein: CASSQGNTQYF
CDR3 DNA: TGTGCCAGCAGCCAAGGAAATACGCAGTATTTT

V gene: TRBV9
J gene: TRBJ2-1
D gene: TRBD2
clone size: many
CDR3 protein: CASSVEREGSSYNEQFF
CDR3 DNA: TGTGCCAGCAGCGTAGAGCGGGAGGGAAGCTCCTACAATGAGCAGTTCTTC

V gene: TRBV19
J gene: TRBJ2-3
D gene: .
clone size: .
CDR3 protein: CASIGDPFPCTDTQCF
CDR3 DNA: TGTGCCAGTATCGGAGACCCCTTCCCGTGCACAGATACGCAGTGTTTT

V gene: TRBV6-5
J gene: TRBJ2-1
D gene: .
clone size: once
CDR3 protein: CASSYRDNEQFF
CDR3 DNA: TGTGCCAGCAGTTATCGGGACAATGAGCAGTTCTTC

V gene: TRBV24-1
J gene: TRBJ2-1
D gene: TRBD2
clone size: once
CDR3 protein: CATSDPTSGFYNEQFF
CDR3 DNA: TGTGCCACCAGTGACCCGACTAGCGGGTTCTACAATGAGCAGTTCTTC

V gene: TRBV30
J gene: TRBJ2-1
D gene: TRBD1
clone size: few
CDR3 protein: CAWSLQGTEQFF
CDR3 DNA: TGTGCCTGGAGCTTACAGGGGACTGAGCAGTTCTTC

V gene: TRBV30
J gene: TRBJ1-3
D gene: .
clone size: few
CDR3 protein: CAWFEGISGNTIYF
CDR3 DNA: TGTGCCTGGTTTGAAGGGATCTCTGGAAACACCATATATTTT

V gene: TRBV7-8
J gene: TRBJ2-7
D gene: TRBD2
clone size: .
CDR3 protein: CASSDLLAGQYF
CDR3 DNA: TGTGCCAGCAGCGACCTACTAGCGGGGCAGTACTTC

V gene: TRBV14
J gene: TRBJ1-4
D gene: .
clone size: many
CDR3 protein: CASSQWYGEGEKLFF
CDR3 DNA: TGTGCCAGCAGCCAGTGGTATGGGGAGGGCGAAAAACTGTTTTTT

V gene: TRBV19
J gene: TRBJ2-3
D gene: TRBD1
clone size: .
CDR3 protein: CASKRQGSGDTQYF
CDR3 DNA: TGTGCCAGTAAAAGACAGGGCAGTGGAGATACGCAGTATTTT

V gene: TRBV10-3
J gene: TRBJ2-3
D gene: .
clone size: few
CDR3 protein: CAISESGFADTQYF
CDR3 DNA: TGTGCCATCAGTGAGTCAGGTTTTGCAGATACGCAGTATTTT

V gene: TRBV19
J gene: TRBJ2-7
D gene: TRBD1
clone size: .
CDR3 protein: CASSGTGGDYEQYF
CDR3 DNA: TGTGCCAGCAGTGGGACAGGGGGCGACTACGAGCAGTACTTC

V gene: TRBV10-3
J gene: TRBJ1-5
D gene: TRBD1
clone size: .
CDR3 protein: CAISPGQGRDQPQHF
CDR3 DNA: TGTGCCATCAGTCCCGGACAGGGGCGGGATCAGCCCCAGCATTTT

V gene: TRBV15
J gene: TRBJ2-5
D gene: .
clone size: .
CDR3 protein: CATSRDPQTQYF
CDR3 DNA: TGTGCCACCAGCAGAGATCCGCAGACCCAGTACTTC

V gene: TRBV3-1
J gene: TRBJ1-5
D gene: .
clone size: many
CDR3 protein: CASSPAGLNQPQHF
CDR3 DNA: TGTGCCAGCAGCCCCGCAGGACTCAATCAGCCCCAGCATTTT

V gene: TRBV6-1
J gene: TRBJ1-5
D gene: TRBD1
clone size: once
CDR3 protein: CASSQDRSGGQPQHF
CDR3 DNA: TGTGCCAGCAGCCAGGACAGGTCGGGAGGTCAGCCCCAGCATTTT

V gene: TRBV24-1
J gene: TRBJ2-1
D gene: TRBD2
clone size: few
CDR3 protein: CATSEGGLAATYNEQFF
CDR3 DNA: TGTGCCACCAGTGAAGGGGGACTAGCGGCGACTTACAATGAGCAGTTCTTC

V gene: TRBV2
J gene: TRBJ2-2
D gene: .
clone size: .
CDR3 protein: CASSRPRVGELFF
CDR3 DNA: TGTGCCAGCAGTCGGCCCAGGGTCGGGGAGCTGTTTTTT

V gene: TRBV10-3
J gene: TRBJ1-1
D gene: .
clone size: few
CDR3 protein: CAIRQGGNTEAFF
CDR3 DNA: TGTGCCATCAGGCAGGGCGGGAACACTGAAGCTTTCTTT

V gene: TRBV7-3
J gene: TRBJ2-2
D gene: .
clone size: .
CDR3 protein: CASSLQGYTGELFF
CDR3 DNA: TGTGCCAGCAGCTTACAGGGTTACACCGGGGAGCTGTTTTTT